One and the same sample provided the 29 T cell receptor beta chains below, sequenced in a study of beta chain features in type 1 diabetes. Reverse transcription of all isolated RNA meant that expressed TCRB transcripts were sequenced. The repertoire was sequenced with immunoSEQ multiplex PCR; TCRdb's copy has only in-frame clones and lacks some. The table lists about 180,000 clones, approximately 13% of them singletons. The specimen sequenced was central memory CD4+ T cells from blood. These receptors originate from a woman between 18 and 30 years old in good health.

The rearrangement uses TRBV7-3 and TRBJ2-3, with TRBD2 identical over 11 bases. Trimming at V came to 5 bases and at J to 4 bases, leaving 8 bases not matched to a gene. The germline V gene encodes CDR1 SGHTA and CDR2 FQGTGA. CDR3 length: 16 amino acids. Here the CDR3 DNA reads TGTGCCAGCAGCGTCTTAGCGGGAGGGTTGGCAGATACGCAGTATTTT. Translating gives CASSVLAGGLADTQYF.

The chain has TRBV6-1 and TRBJ2-1; D gene unclear. The CDR3 runs 16 residues. V lost 1 base and J lost 0, with 10 bases in between. Germline-derived CDR1 and CDR2 are MNHNS and SASEGT. CDR3 in amino acids: CASSEGRFSSYNEQFF. In DNA form, the CDR3 reads TGTGCCAGCAGTGAAGGGCGGTTTAGCTCCTACAATGAGCAGTTCTTC.

This clone was observed a few times. The gene calls are TRBV7-3 and TRBJ2-4; tentatively, D is TRBD1 (6 bases). The CDR3 has 15 residues. The germline V and J ends were trimmed by 2 bases and 0 bases, with 8 bases remaining between them. Germline V lookup: CDR1 SGHTA, CDR2 FQGTGA. The CDR3 is CASSLQGQAKNIQYF. Here the CDR3 DNA reads TGTGCCAGCAGCTTACAGGGACAAGCCAAAAACATTCAGTACTTC.

The rearrangement links TRBV9 to TRBJ2-5; the D gene is possibly TRBD1 (5 bases). CDR3 length: 16 amino acids. Germline CDR1 SGDLS, CDR2 YYNGEE. V was clipped by 0 bases and J by 2 bases, with 14 bases between them. The CDR3 DNA reads as TGTGCCAGCAGCGTAGGGGCAGGGAATTTTCAAGAGACCCAGTACTTC. It yields the protein CASSVGAGNFQETQYF.

The chain combines TRBV4-2 with TRBJ2-1; 11 bases fit TRBD2. CDR1 is LGHNA and CDR2 is YNFKEQ in the germline V gene. CDR3 length: 15 residues. J gave up 7 bases and V 2 bases, and 4 bases lay outside the gene matches. CDR3 in amino acids: CASSQPGLAVNEQFF. CDR3 coding DNA: TGTGCCAGCAGCCAACCGGGACTAGCGGTGAATGAGCAGTTCTTC.

In this sample, this clone turned up a few times. The CDR3 DNA is TGCAGCGTTGAACGGGGACAGGGGGGGAATGAGCAGTTCTTC. This codes for CSVERGQGGNEQFF. This chain uses TRBV29-1 with TRBJ2-1, with 11 nucleotides matching TRBD1. The CDR3 runs 14 residues. Germline V gives CDR1 SQVTM, CDR2 ANQGSEA. J gave up 7 bases and V 2 bases, and 4 bases lay outside the gene matches.

This clone appeared a few times. V is TRBV7-9 and J is TRBJ1-1; D perhaps matches TRBD1 (6 bases). V shed 5 bases and J shed 3 bases, with 10 bases lying between them. Germline CDR1 is SEHNR and CDR2 is FQNEAQ (reference sequence). The CDR3 covers 13 residues. CDR3: CASSNRADTEAFF. For the CDR3, the DNA is TGTGCCAGCAGCAACAGGGCTGACACTGAAGCTTTCTTT. The variable domain in full, completed from reference TRBV7-9 and TRBJ1-1, reads DTGVSQNPRHKITKRGQNVTFRCDPISEHNRLYWYRQTLGQGPEFLTYFQNEAQLEKSRLLSDRFSAERPKGSFSTLEIQRTEQGDSAMYLCASSNRADTEAFFGQGTRLTVV.

This clone has only a few counts. The rearrangement joins TRBV7-3 to TRBJ2-3, with D tentatively TRBD2 (6 bases). V was pared by 2 bases and J by 3 bases, with 15 bases between. The CDR3 loop spans 16 amino acids. Germline CDR1 reads SGHTA; CDR2 reads FQGTGA. CDR3 amino acids: CASSLGSASETDTQYF. The DNA of the CDR3 is TGTGCCAGCAGCTTAGGGTCGGCTAGCGAGACAGATACGCAGTATTTT.

In this sample, this clone turned up a few times. The DNA for the CDR3 is TGTGCCAGCAGTTTTGGACTAGCGGGAGATACGCAGTATTTT. Amino acid sequence: CASSFGLAGDTQYF. This chain links TRBV27 with TRBJ2-3; 11 bases line up with TRBD2. The length of the CDR3 is 14 residues. V lost 3 bases and J lost 5; bases outside the gene matches: 1. Germline V gene sequence: CDR1 MNHEY, CDR2 SMNVEV (reference sequence).

This clone was seen at least ten times. The V and J genes are TRBV10-3 and TRBJ2-5; D is ambiguous. CDR1 and CDR2 (germline): ENHRY, SYGVKD. This CDR3 has 13 residues. Trimming took off 2 bases at V and 4 bases at J, with 8 bases between the two ends. The chain's CDR3 is CAISEGRGETQYF. DNA of the CDR3: TGTGCCATCAGTGAGGGAAGAGGAGAGACCCAGTACTTC.

This clone was seen a few times. This chain links TRBV2 with TRBJ2-2, with 8 bases that match TRBD1. After removal of 6 bases from V and 4 bases from J, the junction contained 4 bases not matched to a gene. Germline assignment: CDR1 SNHLY and CDR2 FYNNEI. The CDR3 is 14 residues long. CDR3 in DNA: TGTGCCAGCAGCCAACAGGGGGGCACCGGGGAGCTGTTTTTT. Translating it yields CASSQQGGTGELFF.

This clone was counted a few times. This chain joins TRBV4-1 and TRBJ1-1; D not certain. The CDR3 contains 16 residues. V lost 2 bases, J lost 2 bases, and 15 bases lay in between. Germline-derived CDR1 and CDR2 are MGHRA and YSYEKL. CDR3 protein: CASSQFQWEGNTEAFF. CDR3 in DNA: TGCGCCAGCAGCCAATTCCAATGGGAGGGTAACACTGAAGCTTTCTTT.

This sequence joins TRBV30 and TRBJ2-5; D is perhaps TRBD1 (6 bases). CDR1 is GTSNPN, CDR2 SVGIG, per germline (reference sequence). V was shortened by 5 bases and J by 7 bases, with 17 bases between the two germline ends. There are 13 residues in the CDR3. DNA for the CDR3: TGTGCCTGGGAGGGGGTGTATTCGGGGACCCAGTACTTC. Protein sequence: CAWEGVYSGTQYF.

J is TRBJ1-5 and V is TRBV30; TRBD1 might be the D (5 bases). The CDR3 length is 13 residues. V shed 3 bases and J shed 5 bases, with 11 bases lying between them. The germline V gene encodes CDR1 GTSNPN and CDR2 SVGIG (reference sequence). As DNA, the CDR3 is TGTGCCTGGAGCGGACAAGCCGATCAGCCCCAGCATTTT. Protein: CAWSGQADQPQHF.

The gene calls are TRBV30 and TRBJ1-3, with D uncertain. Germline V CDR1 and CDR2: GTSNPN, SVGIG (reference sequence). V was shortened by 5 bases and J by 0 bases, with 14 bases between the two germline ends. The CDR3 is 15 residues long. In nucleotides, the CDR3 is TGTGCCTGGGGTCAACTTGCGAGCTCTGGAAACACCATATATTTT. Its protein product is CAWGQLASSGNTIYF.

This chain links TRBV7-9 with TRBJ1-4; tentative D call: TRBD1 (5 bases). The CDR3 loop spans 14 amino acids. CDR1 is SEHNR and CDR2 is FQNEAQ in the germline V gene (reference sequence). V was clipped by 7 bases and J by 4 bases, with 13 bases between them. The CDR3 loop reads CASTRAGHNEKLFF. The CDR3 bases are TGTGCCAGCACAAGGGCAGGACATAATGAAAAACTGTTTTTT.

This clone was recorded a few times. This chain uses TRBV28 with TRBJ1-2; the D gene is possibly TRBD1 (6 bases). Germline V gene lookup returns CDR1 MDHEN and CDR2 SYDVKM. Trimming removed 3 bases from V and 2 bases from J, with 7 bases in between. This CDR3 spans 13 amino acids. CDR3 sequence: CASSFQGNYGYTF. The CDR3 DNA sequence: TGTGCCAGCAGTTTTCAGGGGAACTATGGCTACACCTTC.

This clone was counted a few times. The CDR3 nucleotides read TGTGCCAGCACCCTCCGACAGGGGGCTAAAGAGACCCAGTACTTC. Translation gives CASTLRQGAKETQYF. This chain links TRBV6-6 with TRBJ2-5; 10 nucleotides match TRBD1. Germline loops: CDR1 MNHNY, CDR2 SVGAGI (reference sequence). The CDR3 length is 15 residues. V lost 7 bases to trimming and J lost 3 bases; unmatched junction nucleotides: 8.

This clone showed up just a few times. V and J are TRBV28 and TRBJ2-5, with 7 positions matching TRBD2. The J call could be wrong; TRBJ2-7 is a better fit for the DNA end. Germline assignment: CDR1 MDHEN and CDR2 SYDVKM. The CDR3 runs to 14 residues. DNA for the CDR3: TGTGCCAGCAGTTTGTACCAGGGAGGGTCCGAGCAGTACTTC. This sequence encodes CASSLYQGGSEQYF.

The V call is TRBV7-9, the J call TRBJ2-1; D perhaps matches TRBD2 (5 bases). The CDR3 is made up of 12 amino acids. V was cut by 2 bases and J by 8 bases, with 7 bases left in between. Germline CDR1 and CDR2: SEHNR and FQNEAQ (reference sequence). In nucleotides, the CDR3 is TGTGCCAGCAGCTTAATGGGAGATGAGCAGTTCTTC. It codes for CASSLMGDEQFF.

This chain uses TRBV30 with TRBJ2-1, with TRBD2 as a possible D gene (5 bases). Germline V gene lookup returns CDR1 GTSNPN and CDR2 SVGIG (reference sequence). There are 15 residues in the CDR3. V was cut by 2 bases and J by 14 bases, with 25 bases left in between. Here the CDR3 reads CAWSTQGGFALREFF. As DNA, the CDR3 is TGTGCCTGGAGTACCCAAGGAGGCTTCGCCCTGCGGGAGTTCTTC. The full variable domain, its missing parts supplied by reference TRBV30 and TRBJ2-1, is SQTIHQWPATLVQPVGSPLSLECTVEGTSNPNLYWYRQAAGRGLQLLFYSVGIGQISSEVPQNLSASRPQDRQFILSSKKLLLSDSGFYLCAWSTQGGFALREFFGPGTRLTVL.

The J gene is TRBJ1-2, the V gene TRBV6-5; TRBD1 is a possible D gene (6 bases). Between the trimmed V and J ends, which lost 8 bases and 0 bases, there was a span of 13 bases. The CDR3 extends over 14 amino acids. Per the germline V gene, CDR1 is MNHEY and CDR2 is SVGAGI. DNA for the CDR3: TGTGCCAGCCGACCAGGGGTGGCTAACTATGGCTACACCTTC. Protein: CASRPGVANYGYTF.

This clone was seen more than once but under ten times. This chain uses TRBV14 with TRBJ2-1; D gene uncertain. This CDR3 is 18 amino acids long. Germline values: CDR1 SGHDN, CDR2 FVKESK. V gave up 0 bases and J gave up 4 bases, with 19 bases separating them. The CDR3 DNA sequence: TGTGCCAGCAGCCAAGATATGAGACCAGCGTTCTTATACAATGAGCAGTTCTTC. Protein product: CASSQDMRPAFLYNEQFF.

This clone was detected a few times. For the CDR3, the DNA is TGTGCCAGCAGCCTGGGACTTAAGTACAATGAGCAGTTCTTC. Translating it yields CASSLGLKYNEQFF. The V and J genes are TRBV6-4 and TRBJ2-1; tentatively, D is TRBD2 (6 bases). Germline V lookup: CDR1 MRHNA, CDR2 SNTAGT. The V end was cut by 6 bases, the J end by 4 bases, with 13 bases between. This CDR3 has 14 amino acids.

V usage is TRBV27 and J usage is TRBJ1-5, with 7 bases aligning to TRBD1. The CDR3 consists of 15 residues. In germline, CDR1 is MNHEY, CDR2 SMNVEV (reference sequence). The J segment lost 7 bases and the V segment lost 6 bases, leaving 12 bases of the junction unmatched. Here the CDR3 reads CASRPTGMRGQPQHF. The CDR3 coding sequence is TGTGCCAGCAGACCGACAGGGATGAGAGGGCAGCCCCAGCATTTT.

The gene calls are TRBV2 and TRBJ1-4, with a possible D match to TRBD1 (5 bases). Germline V gene lookup returns CDR1 SNHLY and CDR2 FYNNEI. The CDR3 consists of 15 residues. Trimming pared 2 bases from V and 2 bases from J, leaving 9 bases between. The DNA for the CDR3 is TGTGCCAGCAGTGAATCGGCAGGGACTAATGAAAAACTGTTTTTT. Translating gives CASSESAGTNEKLFF. The variable domain in full, completed from reference TRBV2 and TRBJ1-4, reads EPEVTQTPSHQVTQMGQEVILRCVPISNHLYFYWYRQILGQKVEFLVSFYNNEISEKSEIFDDQFSVERPDGSNFTLKIRSTKLEDSAMYFCASSESAGTNEKLFFGSGTQLSVL.

This clone has at least ten counts. The chain is built from TRBV5-6 and TRBJ1-1, with D possibly matching TRBD1 (6 bases). This CDR3 contains 12 residues. Per germline, CDR1 SGHDT and CDR2 YYEEEE. V was pared by 3 bases and J by 9 bases, with 12 bases between. The chain's CDR3 is CASSYDQGKAFF. The CDR3 nucleotides are TGTGCCAGCAGCTATGACCAGGGGAAAGCTTTCTTT. Looking up the rest from reference TRBV5-6 and TRBJ1-1 gives the full variable domain: DAGVTQSPTHLIKTRGQQVTLRCSPKSGHDTVSWYQQALGQGPQFIFQYYEEEERQRGNFPDRFSGHQFPNYSSELNVNALLLGDSALYLCASSYDQGKAFFGQGTRLTVV.

This clone was seen ten or more times. The chain joins TRBV28 to TRBJ1-2; 9 bases agree with TRBD1. The ends lost 6 bases at V and 4 bases at J; junction bases unmatched: 6. The CDR3 contains 14 residues. Germline assignment: CDR1 MDHEN and CDR2 SYDVKM. DNA of the CDR3: TGTGCCAGCAGGCGGACAGGGGAGGGCTATGGCTACACCTTC. Translated: CASRRTGEGYGYTF.

This chain links TRBV7-6 with TRBJ2-1; weak D call: TRBD2 (6 bases). V was trimmed by 0 bases and J by 4 bases, leaving 10 bases between them. CDR1 SGHVS and CDR2 FNYEAQ come from the germline V gene. This CDR3 has 15 amino acids. The chain's CDR3 is CASSLALRGYNEQFF. The CDR3 region has the DNA TGTGCCAGCAGCTTAGCGCTGCGGGGTTACAATGAGCAGTTCTTC. Filled out from reference TRBV7-6 and TRBJ2-1, the complete variable domain reads GAGVSQSPRYKVTKRGQDVALRCDPISGHVSLYWYRQALGQGPEFLTYFNYEAQQDKSGLPNDRFSAERPEGSISTLTIQRTEQRDSAMYRCASSLALRGYNEQFFGPGTRLTVL.